One sample yielded the 11 T cell receptor beta chains listed below, sequenced in a study of blood T cell repertoires in COVID-19. TCRdb's table, derived via immunoSEQ multiplex PCR, lists solely in-frame clones and lacks some. The sample lists around 58,000 clones, over 80% occurring once. Specimen: peripheral blood. The receptors stem from a human donor in a cohort sampled during active COVID-19.

In its sample, this clone was seen a few times. This rearrangement joins TRBV2 to TRBJ2-7, with D possibly matching TRBD2 (6 bases). V shed 6 bases and J shed 5 bases, with 8 bases lying between them. Germline loops: CDR1 SNHLY, CDR2 FYNNEI. The CDR3 is 11 residues long. As DNA, the CDR3 is TGTGCCAGCAGGGCGGGGCACGAGCAGTACTTC. The encoded protein is CASRAGHEQYF.

DNA for the CDR3: TGTGCCAGCAGAACGACAGGGAACACCTACGAGCAGTACTTC. It encodes CASRTTGNTYEQYF. This sequence joins TRBV6-5 and TRBJ2-7, with 7 bases identical to TRBD1. With 6 bases clipped from V and 2 bases from J, the junction kept 7 bases outside the gene matches. CDR1 is MNHEY, CDR2 SVGAGI, per germline. CDR3 length: 14 amino acids.

V and J are TRBV27 and TRBJ1-4, with D unclear. The CDR3 contains 14 residues. Per germline, CDR1 MNHEY and CDR2 SMNVEV (reference sequence). Trimming stripped 2 bases from V and 8 bases from J, with 12 bases between. The CDR3 DNA reads as TGTGCCAGCAGTTTAAGGCGGTATCGGGAAAAACTGTTTTTT. Amino acid sequence: CASSLRRYREKLFF.

The chain has TRBV7-2 and TRBJ1-5; D call uncertain. This CDR3 has 15 residues. Germline loops: CDR1 SGHTA, CDR2 FQGNSA. Between the trimmed V and J ends, which lost 5 bases and 7 bases, there was a span of 18 bases. The CDR3 loop is CASSPFPHSTQPQHF. As DNA, the CDR3 is TGTGCCAGCAGCCCCTTCCCTCACTCCACGCAGCCCCAGCATTTT.

V and J are TRBV6-5 and TRBJ1-5; weak D call: TRBD1 (5 bases). V lost 6 bases and J 0 bases, leaving 12 bases between the germline ends. The CDR3 is made up of 15 amino acids. Germline V gene data show CDR1 as MNHEY and CDR2 as SVGAGI. This CDR3 is CASRQVGASNQPQHF. CDR3 in DNA: TGTGCCAGCAGACAGGTTGGGGCTAGCAATCAGCCCCAGCATTTT.

The V call is TRBV3-1 (or the pseudogene TRBV3-2), the J call TRBJ2-2, with 7 bases identical to TRBD1. V trimming: 1 base; J trimming: 5 bases; junction bases outside the gene matches: 7. Germline CDR1 LGHDT, CDR2 YNNKEL (reference sequence). This CDR3 has 16 amino acids. The chain's CDR3 is CASSQGQGWGTGELFF. The DNA for the CDR3 is TGTGCCAGCAGCCAAGGACAGGGTTGGGGTACCGGGGAGCTGTTTTTT.

This clone was detected a few times. V is TRBV5-4 and J is TRBJ2-1; tentatively, D is TRBD2 (7 bases). V was cut by 4 bases and J by 9 bases, with 23 bases left in between. The CDR3 loop spans 16 amino acids. The germline gives CDR1 SGHNT, CDR2 YYREEE (reference sequence). CDR3 bases: TGTGCCAGCAGCCTGACCCCTACGGGGGGCTTAGGTGAGCAGTTCTTC. This sequence encodes CASSLTPTGGLGEQFF. The variable domain in full, completed from reference TRBV5-4 and TRBJ2-1, reads ETGVTQSPTHLIKTRGQQVTLRCSSQSGHNTVSWYQQALGQGPQFIFQYYREEENGRGNFPPRFSGLQFPNYSSELNVNALELDDSALYLCASSLTPTGGLGEQFFGPGTRLTVL.

The V call is TRBV7-9, the J call TRBJ2-7; 10 bases fit TRBD2. From germline, CDR1 is SEHNR and CDR2 FQNEAQ (reference sequence). Unmatched junction bases numbered 2, after V lost 3 bases and J lost 0 bases. This CDR3 region has 15 residues. CDR3 amino acids: CASSFSGGSSYEQYF. For the CDR3, the DNA is TGTGCCAGCAGCTTTAGCGGGGGGAGCTCCTACGAGCAGTACTTC.

CDR3 bases: TGTGCCAGCAGCTTAGACAGGGGAAGCAATCAGCCCCAGCATTTT. Protein sequence: CASSLDRGSNQPQHF. The chain carries TRBV7-2 and TRBJ1-5, with 7 bases that match TRBD1. From germline, CDR1 is SGHTA and CDR2 FQGNSA. V lost 1 base, J lost 1 base, and 1 base stayed unmatched. The CDR3 is 15 residues long.

This clone appeared a single time. The rearrangement joins TRBV4-3 to TRBJ2-7; D perhaps matches TRBD1 (6 bases). CDR1 and CDR2 (germline): LGHNA, YSLEER. The CDR3 is 14 amino acids. Trimming shortened V by 4 bases and J by 3 bases, and 13 bases separated the two germline ends. DNA of the CDR3: TGCGCCAGCAGCCCCGGACAGACAAGCTACGAGCAGTACTTC. Its protein product is CASSPGQTSYEQYF.

As DNA, the CDR3 is TGCGCCAGCAGCTTACAGGGGGCGCATGGGAATGAGCAGTTCTTC. Translating it yields CASSLQGAHGNEQFF. V is TRBV5-1 and J is TRBJ2-1, with 9 bases fitting TRBD1. The trim removed 2 bases at V and 7 bases at J, leaving 7 bases unmatched. The CDR3 runs to 15 residues. Germline-derived CDR1 and CDR2 are SGHRS and YFSETQ.